Described below is a single T cell receptor beta chain sequence and its context. The data derive from a study of blood T cell repertoires in COVID-19. For the study at large: Samples of COVID-19 (acute and convalescent) were obtained from the United States, Italy and Spain.

TCRdb's table, derived via immunoSEQ multiplex PCR, lists solely in-frame clones and lacks some. Of 200,000 to 300,000 clones in the sample, more than 65% were seen once. V gave up 2 bases and J gave up 1 base; unmatched junction bases: 2. Germline V gene lookup returns CDR1 KGHSH and CDR2 LQKENI. The CDR3 has 15 amino acids. The V and J genes are TRBV18 and TRBJ2-3; 8 nucleotides line up with TRBD2. The clonotype was recovered from a man aged 40-50 years who had recovered from COVID-19. The material sequenced was peripheral blood. The CDR3 coding sequence is TGTGCCAGCTCACCATTAGCGGGGCGCACAGATACGCAGTATTTT. This sequence encodes CASSPLAGRTDTQYF.